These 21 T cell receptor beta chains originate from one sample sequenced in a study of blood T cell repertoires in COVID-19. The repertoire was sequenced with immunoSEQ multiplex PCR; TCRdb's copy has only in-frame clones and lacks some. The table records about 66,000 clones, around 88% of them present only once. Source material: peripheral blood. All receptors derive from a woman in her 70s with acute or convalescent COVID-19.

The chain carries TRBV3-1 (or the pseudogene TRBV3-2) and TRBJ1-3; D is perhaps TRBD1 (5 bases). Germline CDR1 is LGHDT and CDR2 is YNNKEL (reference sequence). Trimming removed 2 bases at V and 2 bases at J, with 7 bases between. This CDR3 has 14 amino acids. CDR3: CASSQPGPGNTIYF. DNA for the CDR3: TGTGCCAGCAGCCAACCAGGGCCTGGAAACACCATATATTTT.

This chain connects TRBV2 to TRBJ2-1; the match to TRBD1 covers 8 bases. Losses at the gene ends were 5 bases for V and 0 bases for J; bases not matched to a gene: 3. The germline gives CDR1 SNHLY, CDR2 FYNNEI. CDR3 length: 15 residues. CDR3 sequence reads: CASSRQGSSYNEQFF. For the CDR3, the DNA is TGTGCCAGCAGTAGACAGGGGAGCTCCTACAATGAGCAGTTCTTC.

The CDR3: CSAADRLNTEAFF. CDR3 DNA: TGCAGCGCTGCGGACAGACTGAACACTGAAGCTTTCTTT. The V call is TRBV29-1, the J call TRBJ1-1; perhaps TRBD1 as D (6 bases). With 7 bases removed from V and 0 bases from J, the gap between germline ends came to 12 bases. This CDR3 is built from 13 residues. Germline assignment: CDR1 SQVTM and CDR2 ANQGSEA.

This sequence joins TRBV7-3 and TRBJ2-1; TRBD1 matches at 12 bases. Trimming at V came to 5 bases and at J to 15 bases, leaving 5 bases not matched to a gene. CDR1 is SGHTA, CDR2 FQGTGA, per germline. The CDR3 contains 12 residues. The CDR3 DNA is TGTGCCAGCAGCCTCGGGACAGGGGGCCTGTTCTTC. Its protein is CASSLGTGGLFF.

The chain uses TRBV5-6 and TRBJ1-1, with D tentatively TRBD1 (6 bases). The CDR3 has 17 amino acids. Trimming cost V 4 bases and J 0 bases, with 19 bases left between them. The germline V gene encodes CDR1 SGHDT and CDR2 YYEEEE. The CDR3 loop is CASSRRTERLMNTEAFF. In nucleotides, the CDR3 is TGTGCCAGCAGCCGTAGGACAGAGCGCTTAATGAACACTGAAGCTTTCTTT.

Here the CDR3 DNA reads TGTGCCAGCAGTTTATCAGGGACAGGGGGCAGTAACTATGGCTACACCTTC. This encodes CASSLSGTGGSNYGYTF. This chain uses TRBV27 with TRBJ1-2; 12 nucleotides agree with TRBD1. The germline V gene encodes CDR1 MNHEY and CDR2 SMNVEV (reference sequence). This CDR3 has 17 residues. The V and J ends lost 0 bases and 1 base, in that order; junction bases with no gene match: 3.

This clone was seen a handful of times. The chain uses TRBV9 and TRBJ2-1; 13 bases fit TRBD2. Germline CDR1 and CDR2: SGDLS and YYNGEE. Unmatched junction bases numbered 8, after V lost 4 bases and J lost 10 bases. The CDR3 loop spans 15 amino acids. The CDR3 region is CASSPTSGGAREQFF. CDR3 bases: TGTGCCAGCAGCCCAACTAGCGGGGGGGCCCGGGAGCAGTTCTTC.

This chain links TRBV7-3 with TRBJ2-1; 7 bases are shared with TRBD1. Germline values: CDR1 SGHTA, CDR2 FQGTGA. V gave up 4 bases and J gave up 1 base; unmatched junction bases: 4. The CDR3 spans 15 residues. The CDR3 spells CASSWNRGSYNEQFF. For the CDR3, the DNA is TGTGCCAGCAGCTGGAACAGGGGATCCTACAATGAGCAGTTCTTC.

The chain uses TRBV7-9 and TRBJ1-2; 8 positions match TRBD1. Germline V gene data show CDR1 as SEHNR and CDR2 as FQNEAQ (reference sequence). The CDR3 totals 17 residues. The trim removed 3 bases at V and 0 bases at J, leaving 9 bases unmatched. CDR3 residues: CASSLVRDRWPNYGYTF. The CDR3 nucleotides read TGTGCCAGCAGCTTGGTCCGGGACAGGTGGCCTAACTATGGCTACACCTTC.

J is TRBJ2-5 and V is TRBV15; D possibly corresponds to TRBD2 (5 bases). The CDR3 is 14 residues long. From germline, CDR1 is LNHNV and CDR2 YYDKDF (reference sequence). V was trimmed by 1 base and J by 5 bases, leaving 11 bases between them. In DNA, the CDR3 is TGTGCCACCAGCAGAGTCTCACGGGGTGAGACCCAGTACTTC. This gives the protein CATSRVSRGETQYF.

CDR3 protein: CATSRSWGRGINTGELFF. CDR3 nucleotide sequence: TGTGCCACCAGCAGATCTTGGGGGAGGGGCATAAACACCGGGGAGCTGTTTTTT. J is TRBJ2-2 and V is TRBV15; TRBD2 aligns across 7 bases. The CDR3 is made up of 18 amino acids. Losses at the gene ends were 2 bases for V and 2 bases for J; bases not matched to a gene: 11. CDR1 LNHNV and CDR2 YYDKDF come from the germline V gene (reference sequence).

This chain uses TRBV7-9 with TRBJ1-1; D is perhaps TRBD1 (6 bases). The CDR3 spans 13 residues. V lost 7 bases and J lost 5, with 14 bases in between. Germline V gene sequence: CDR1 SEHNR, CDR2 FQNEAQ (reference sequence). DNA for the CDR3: TGTGCCAGCACCTCAGGGGCGAGGACTGAAGCTTTCTTT. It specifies CASTSGARTEAFF. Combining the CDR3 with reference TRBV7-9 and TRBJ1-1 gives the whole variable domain DTGVSQNPRHKITKRGQNVTFRCDPISEHNRLYWYRQTLGQGPEFLTYFQNEAQLEKSRLLSDRFSAERPKGSFSTLEIQRTEQGDSAMYLCASTSGARTEAFFGQGTRLTVV.

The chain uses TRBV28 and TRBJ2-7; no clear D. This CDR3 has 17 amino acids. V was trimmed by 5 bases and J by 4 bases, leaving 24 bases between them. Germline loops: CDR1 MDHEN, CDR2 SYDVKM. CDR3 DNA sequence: TGTGCCAGCAGTCCTCCGGAGAGGCCCATATATAGTTACGAGCAGTACTTC. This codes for CASSPPERPIYSYEQYF.

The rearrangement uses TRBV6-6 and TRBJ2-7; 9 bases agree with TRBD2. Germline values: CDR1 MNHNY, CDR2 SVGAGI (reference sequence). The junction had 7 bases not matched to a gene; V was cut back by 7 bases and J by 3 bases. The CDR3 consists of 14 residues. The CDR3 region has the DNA TGTGCCAGCAACCAGCTAGCGGGAATCTACGAGCAGTACTTC. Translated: CASNQLAGIYEQYF.

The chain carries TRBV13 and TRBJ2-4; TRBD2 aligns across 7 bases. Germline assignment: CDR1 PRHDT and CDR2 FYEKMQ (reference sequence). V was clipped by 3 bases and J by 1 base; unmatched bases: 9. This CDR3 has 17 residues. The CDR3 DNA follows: TGTGCCAGCAGCTTGTGGGAGGGGCCGGGGGCCAAAAACATTCAGTACTTC. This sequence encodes CASSLWEGPGAKNIQYF.

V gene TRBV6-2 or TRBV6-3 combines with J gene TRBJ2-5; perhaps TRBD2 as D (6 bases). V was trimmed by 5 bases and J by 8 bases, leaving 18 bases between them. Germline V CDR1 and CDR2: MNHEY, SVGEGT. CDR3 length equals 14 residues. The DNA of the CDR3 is TGTGCCAGCAGTGATCGGCTTGGGGGGAGAACCCAGTACTTC. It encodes CASSDRLGGRTQYF.

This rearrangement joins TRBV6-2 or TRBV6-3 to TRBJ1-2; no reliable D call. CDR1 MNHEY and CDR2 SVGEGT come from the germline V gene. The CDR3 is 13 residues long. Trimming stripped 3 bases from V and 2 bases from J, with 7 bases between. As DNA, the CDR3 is TGTGCCAGCAGTTATGACACCAACTATGGCTACACCTTC. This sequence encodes CASSYDTNYGYTF.

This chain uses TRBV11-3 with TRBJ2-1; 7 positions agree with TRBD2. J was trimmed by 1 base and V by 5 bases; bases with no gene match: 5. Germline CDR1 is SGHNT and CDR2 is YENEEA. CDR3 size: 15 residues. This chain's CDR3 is CASSEQGGSYNEQFF. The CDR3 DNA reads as TGTGCCAGCAGCGAGCAGGGAGGGTCCTACAATGAGCAGTTCTTC.

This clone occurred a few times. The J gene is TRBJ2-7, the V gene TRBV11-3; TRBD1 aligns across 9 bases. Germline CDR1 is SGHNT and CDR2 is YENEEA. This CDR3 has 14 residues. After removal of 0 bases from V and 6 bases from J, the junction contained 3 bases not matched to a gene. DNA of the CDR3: TGTGCCAGCAGCTTAGACGGACAGGGGACCGAGCAGTACTTC. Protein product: CASSLDGQGTEQYF.

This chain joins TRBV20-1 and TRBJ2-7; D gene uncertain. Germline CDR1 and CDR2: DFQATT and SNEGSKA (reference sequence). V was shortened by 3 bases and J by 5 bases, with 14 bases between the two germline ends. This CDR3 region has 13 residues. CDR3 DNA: TGCAGTGCTAGTCGAGGTGTGATGGACGAGCAGTACTTC. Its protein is CSASRGVMDEQYF.

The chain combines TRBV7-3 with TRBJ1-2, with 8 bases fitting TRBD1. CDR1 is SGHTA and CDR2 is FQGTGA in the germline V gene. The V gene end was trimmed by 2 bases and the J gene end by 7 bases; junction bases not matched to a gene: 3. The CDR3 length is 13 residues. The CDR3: CASSLQGAGGYTF. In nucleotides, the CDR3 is TGTGCCAGCAGCTTACAGGGGGCGGGTGGCTACACCTTC.